The 5 T cell receptor beta chains in this list originate from one sample, sequenced in a study of CD8 T cells in Susac syndrome. Reverse transcription of roughly 0.5 to 1 ug RNA was carried out with random hexamers. TCRdb recomputed calls from the immunoSEQ multiplex PCR reads with MiXCR, one row per CDR3 protein. The sample consists of some 210,000 distinct CDR3 sequences, around 93% of them appearing once. The sequenced material came from CD4+ T cells from PBMCs. These receptors all come from a human donor with Susac syndrome.

The J gene is TRBJ1-1, the V gene TRBV12-5; D not resolved. Germline CDR1 and CDR2: LGHNT and FRNRAP. Trimming stripped 0 bases from V and 1 base from J, with 9 bases between. This CDR3 region has 15 residues. The CDR3 loop reads CASGLVFDGNTEAFF. The CDR3 DNA reads TGTGCTAGTGGTTTGGTATTTGACGGGAACACTGAAGCTTTCTTT. Combining the CDR3 with reference TRBV12-5 and TRBJ1-1 gives the whole variable domain DARVTQTPRHKVTEMGQEVTMRCQPILGHNTVFWYRQTMMQGLELLAYFRNRAPLDDSGMPKDRFSAEMPDATLATLKIQPSEPRDSAVYFCASGLVFDGNTEAFFGQGTRLTVV.

CDR3 sequence reads: CASSLPRDSHTDTQYF. Here the CDR3 DNA reads TGTGCCAGCAGCTTACCCAGGGACAGCCACACAGATACGCAGTATTTT. The V gene is TRBV7-9, the J gene TRBJ2-3, with TRBD1 matching 7 bases. The CDR3 runs to 16 residues. Trimming cost V 2 bases and J 2 bases; bases outside gene matches: 7. Germline V gene lookup returns CDR1 SEHNR and CDR2 FQNEAQ (reference sequence).

The table lists this clonotype with a few counts. J is TRBJ2-1 and V is TRBV6-5; TRBD2 agrees at 9 bases. CDR3 length: 16 residues. Germline V CDR1 and CDR2: MNHEY, SVGAGI. J gave up 0 bases and V 4 bases, and 4 bases lay outside the gene matches. CDR3 sequence (DNA): TGTGCCAGCAGTTGGCGGGGGGGAAGCTCCTACAATGAGCAGTTCTTC. Encoded protein: CASSWRGGSSYNEQFF.

This clonotype was recorded a few times. V usage is TRBV6-6 and J usage is TRBJ2-5; D perhaps matches TRBD2 (5 bases). Deletions cut 7 bases from V and 3 bases from J, with 9 bases between. Germline lookup yields CDR1 MNHNY and CDR2 SVGAGI (reference sequence). This CDR3 is 12 amino acids long. The CDR3 protein is CASTTGEETQYF. The CDR3 bases are TGTGCCAGCACTACCGGGGAAGAGACCCAGTACTTC.

The chain is built from TRBV20-1 and TRBJ2-1, with 9 bases identical to TRBD1. Germline-derived CDR1 and CDR2 are DFQATT and SNEGSKA (reference sequence). J gave up 9 bases and V 8 bases, and 14 bases lay outside the gene matches. This CDR3 contains 14 residues. The CDR3 bases are TGCAGTTATCTTATGACAGGGGGAGTGACTGAGCAGTTCTTC. This codes for CSYLMTGGVTEQFF.